Described below is a single T cell receptor (beta chain) sequence and its context. V lost 4 bases to trimming and J lost 4 bases; unmatched junction nucleotides: 4. Germline CDR1 is SGDLS and CDR2 is YYNGEE. The CDR3 is made up of 14 amino acids. Both 60 Vbeta primers and 13 Jbeta primers went into the PCR. Original processing notes: Among the unique TCR beta chains that a later analysis counted, 80 million to 100 million in all, roughly 9.9 million were shared. Only in-frame clones appear in the TCRdb table, and some are missing; sequencing was by immunoSEQ multiplex PCR. V and J calls and clone size are copied from that table; D and trimming were computed from the DNA. The data contain about 170,000 clones, approximately 71% of them singletons. These data originate in a study of cytomegalovirus exposure and HLA in healthy donors. Study-level background: Most genotyped donors, 81% of about 360, had Caucasian-associated genetic ancestry.

The donors were healthy bone marrow donors. This TCR was recovered from a girl between 5 and 17 years old in good health and CMV-seronegative. Sequenced material: PBMCs. The chain recombines TRBV9 with TRBJ2-1, with TRBD2 matching 8 bases. The CDR3 DNA follows: TGTGCCAGCAGCCAAAGCGGGGGTTACAATGAGCAGTTCTTC. Amino acids: CASSQSGGYNEQFF.